The 20 T cell receptor beta chains below come from one sample, sequenced in a study of T cell clones after liver transplantation. Data came from immunoSEQ multiplex PCR; TCRdb stores just in-frame clones and leaves some out. The table lists 70,000 to 80,000 clones, about 92% of them singletons. The sequencing here drew on CD4+ T cells from blood, taken before liver transplant. The source of these receptors is a human donor who received a liver transplant.

The rearrangement links TRBV11-3 to TRBJ2-7; D may be TRBD1 (8 bases). CDR1 and CDR2 from the germline V gene are SGHNT and YENEEA. The CDR3 has 16 amino acids. The germline V and J ends were trimmed by 1 base and 5 bases, with 18 bases remaining between them. The CDR3 loop reads CASSLGTGQGGDEQYF. CDR3 in DNA: TGTGCCAGCAGCTTAGGGACCGGACAGGGAGGGGACGAGCAGTACTTC.

This chain connects TRBV10-3 to TRBJ2-7; D remains ambiguous. V was cut by 0 bases and J by 1 base, with 7 bases left in between. Germline values: CDR1 ENHRY, CDR2 SYGVKD. The CDR3 runs to 14 residues. The CDR3 loop reads CAISESTVSYEQYF. The CDR3, as DNA: TGTGCCATCAGTGAGTCGACGGTGTCCTACGAGCAGTACTTC.

The CDR3 loop reads CASSVLAGVVNEQFF. The CDR3 region has the DNA TGCGCCAGCAGCGTACTAGCGGGAGTTGTGAATGAGCAGTTCTTC. The rearrangement links TRBV5-1 to TRBJ2-1; 11 nucleotides match TRBD2. The trim removed 4 bases at V and 7 bases at J, leaving 7 bases unmatched. This CDR3 has 15 residues. The germline CDR1 and CDR2 sequences are SGHRS and YFSETQ.

V gene TRBV11-3 combines with J gene TRBJ2-5; TRBD1 might be the D (5 bases). The CDR3 consists of 15 residues. The germline V gene has CDR1 SGHNT and CDR2 YENEEA. V gave up 0 bases and J gave up 3 bases, with 11 bases separating them. The CDR3: CASSLDLETEETQYF. CDR3 DNA sequence: TGTGCCAGCAGCTTAGATTTGGAGACAGAAGAGACCCAGTACTTC.

The gene calls are TRBV19 and TRBJ2-3; D might be TRBD2 (5 bases). The CDR3 runs to 15 residues. With 5 bases removed from V and 0 bases from J, the gap between germline ends came to 12 bases. The germline V gene has CDR1 LNHDA and CDR2 SQIVND (reference sequence). CDR3 sequence reads: CASSVQAASTDTQYF. The CDR3 DNA follows: TGTGCCAGTAGTGTCCAAGCGGCTAGCACAGATACGCAGTATTTT.

This clone appeared a single time. V is TRBV5-6 and J is TRBJ1-1; 10 bases are shared with TRBD1. V gave up 3 bases and J gave up 0 bases; unmatched junction bases: 5. Germline values: CDR1 SGHDT, CDR2 YYEEEE. The length of the CDR3 is 16 residues. For the CDR3, the DNA is TGTGCCAGCAGCTACCGGGACAGGGGCCTGAACACTGAAGCTTTCTTT. Protein product: CASSYRDRGLNTEAFF.

The chain joins TRBV30 to TRBJ1-2; unclear D gene. This CDR3 has 11 amino acids. CDR1 is GTSNPN and CDR2 is SVGIG in the germline V gene (reference sequence). V was clipped by 6 bases and J by 3 bases, with 8 bases between them. The CDR3 spells CACVLDYGYTF. The CDR3, as DNA: TGTGCCTGTGTACTGGACTATGGCTACACCTTC.

The genes are TRBV5-1 and TRBJ2-3; 11 nucleotides agree with TRBD2. Trimming cost V 2 bases and J 3 bases; bases outside gene matches: 5. In germline, CDR1 is SGHRS, CDR2 YFSETQ. The CDR3 length is 16 residues. CDR3 sequence (DNA): TGCGCCAGCAGCTTATCTAGCGGGAGGTCGACAGATACGCAGTATTTT. Translation gives CASSLSSGRSTDTQYF.

CDR3 loop: CASSEDRNTEAFF. DNA of the CDR3: TGTGCCAGCAGTGAAGACAGGAACACTGAAGCTTTCTTT. The rearrangement joins TRBV2 to TRBJ1-1; D is undetermined. The CDR3 is 13 residues long. V was pared by 1 base and J by 1 base, with 4 bases between. Germline V gene sequence: CDR1 SNHLY, CDR2 FYNNEI.

The chain links TRBV15 to TRBJ1-2; TRBD1 might be the D (6 bases). Per the germline V gene, CDR1 is LNHNV and CDR2 is YYDKDF (reference sequence). CDR3 length equals 15 residues. The ends were cut back, 1 base at V and 3 bases at J, with 12 bases in the middle. The CDR3 nucleotides are TGTGCCACCAGCAGAGGCCACACAGGGTACTATGGCTACACCTTC. Protein sequence: CATSRGHTGYYGYTF.

This clone showed up just once. The chain combines TRBV19 with TRBJ1-3; TRBD1 matches 7 bases. The CDR3 spans 14 residues. J was trimmed by 2 bases and V by 5 bases; bases with no gene match: 3. Germline-derived CDR1 and CDR2 are LNHDA and SQIVND (reference sequence). The CDR3 sequence is CASSFTGAGNTIYF. Written as DNA, the CDR3 is TGTGCCAGTAGTTTTACAGGGGCTGGAAACACCATATATTTT.

The chain is built from TRBV2 and TRBJ1-5; maybe TRBD1 (5 bases). This CDR3 region has 15 residues. The V gene's germline CDR1 is SNHLY and CDR2 FYNNEI. The V and J ends lost 1 base and 2 bases respectively, with 9 bases between them. In nucleotides, the CDR3 is TGTGCCAGCAGTGAAGGGGGGACGGGCAATCAGCCCCAGCATTTT. Protein sequence: CASSEGGTGNQPQHF.

In DNA form, the CDR3 reads TGTGCCAGCAGCCTCGAGGAGGGGCGCGGAGCTTTCTTT. As protein: CASSLEEGRGAFF. This chain joins TRBV7-2 and TRBJ1-1; a weak D match, TRBD1 (5 bases). Deletions cut 5 bases from V and 10 bases from J, with 17 bases between. The CDR3 has 13 residues. The germline CDR1 and CDR2 sequences are SGHTA and FQGNSA.

V is TRBV9 and J is TRBJ1-3; D perhaps matches TRBD1 (5 bases). This CDR3 spans 14 amino acids. Trimming pared 4 bases from V and 4 bases from J, leaving 12 bases between. The germline V gene encodes CDR1 SGDLS and CDR2 YYNGEE. The CDR3 sequence: CASSPQTAGNTIYF. CDR3 in DNA: TGTGCCAGCAGCCCCCAGACAGCCGGAAACACCATATATTTT.

The V call is TRBV28, the J call TRBJ1-1, with TRBD1 matching 9 bases. CDR1 is MDHEN and CDR2 is SYDVKM in the germline V gene. The trim removed 5 bases at V and 7 bases at J, leaving 8 bases unmatched. The CDR3 length is 14 residues. CDR3 sequence: CASSNTQGANEAFF. The CDR3, as DNA: TGTGCCAGCAGTAACACACAGGGGGCAAATGAAGCTTTCTTT. The complete variable domain, with remaining parts taken from reference TRBV28 and TRBJ1-1, reads DVKVTQSSRYLVKRTGEKVFLECVQDMDHENMFWYRQDPGLGLRLIYFSYDVKMKEKGDIPEGYSVSREKKERFSLILESASTNQTSMYLCASSNTQGANEAFFGQGTRLTVV.

A few counts support this clone. This chain links TRBV5-8 with TRBJ2-1; no firm D call. Trimming stripped 5 bases from V and 10 bases from J, with 10 bases between. Germline V gene lookup returns CDR1 SGHTS and CDR2 YDEGEE. The CDR3 runs to 11 residues. In nucleotides, the CDR3 is TGTGCCAGCAGTCTCTTCCGGGAGCAGTTCTTC. Protein: CASSLFREQFF. Variable domain in full (rest from reference TRBV5-8 and TRBJ2-1): EAGVTQSPTHLIKTRGQQATLRCSPISGHTSVYWYQQALGLGLQFLLWYDEGEERNRGNFPPRFSGRQFPNYSSELNVNALELEDSALYLCASSLFREQFFGPGTRLTVL.

The genes are TRBV4-3 and TRBJ2-1, with D unclear. V was clipped by 1 base and J by 7 bases, with 14 bases between them. The CDR3 totals 15 residues. The germline CDR1 and CDR2 sequences are LGHNA and YSLEER. The CDR3 DNA sequence: TGCGCCAGCAGCCAAGCGGACCGACTGGGGAATGAGCAGTTCTTC. It is translated as CASSQADRLGNEQFF.

The V call is TRBV28, the J call TRBJ1-2; D may be TRBD1 (6 bases). The germline V and J ends were trimmed by 5 bases and 8 bases, with 12 bases remaining between them. The germline CDR1 and CDR2 sequences are MDHEN and SYDVKM. This CDR3 is built from 12 residues. CDR3 sequence reads: CASSPYREGYTF. The CDR3 coding sequence is TGTGCCAGCAGTCCGTACAGGGAGGGCTACACCTTC.

The V gene is TRBV7-3, the J gene TRBJ2-2; TRBD2 agrees at 13 bases. This CDR3 contains 16 residues. Per germline, CDR1 SGHTA and CDR2 FQGTGA. V dropped 4 bases and J dropped 5; count of bases not matched to a gene: 4. The CDR3 reads CASSSGLAGVTGELFF. CDR3 nucleotide sequence: TGTGCCAGCAGCTCCGGACTAGCGGGAGTTACCGGGGAGCTGTTTTTT.

This clone was detected only once. The chain has TRBV19 and TRBJ2-7; D unresolved. V lost 1 base and J 0 bases, leaving 10 bases between the germline ends. The CDR3 contains 15 residues. The V gene's germline CDR1 is LNHDA and CDR2 SQIVND (reference sequence). In DNA, the CDR3 is TGTGCCAGTAGTATAGGCGGCAGCGCCTCCTACGAGCAGTACTTC. Protein sequence: CASSIGGSASYEQYF.